This is a list of T cell receptor beta chains from one sample in a study of T-cell memory formation after mild COVID-19. TCRdb processed the 5' RACE reads anew with MiXCR; each CDR3 protein has one entry. The table lists about 560,000 distinct CDR3 sequences, approximately 21% of them singletons, with around 8.4% in the top ten. Sequenced sample: PBMCs or a T cell subset sorted from them (not recorded which). These receptors all stem from an adult woman who had mild COVID-19 (a few samples of this study predate the infection). Cell type and time point are not known. Each CDR3 is given without its conserved first and last residue. The D gene is left open where the match is weak.

ASSEAKNIQY,TRBV2,NA
ASSLALAGASEQF,TRBV7-9,TRBD2
ASSYGDGRLFSNQPQH,TRBV6-2/TRBV6-3,NA
ASSSRLANQETQY,TRBV7-9,TRBD2
ASSLSDRGSYQQF,TRBV12-3/TRBV12-4,TRBD1
ASSLGTGLDTQY,TRBV11-2,TRBD1
ASSAPKKGSYNEQF,TRBV9,NA
ASSPRTGGGEAF,TRBV5-1,TRBD1
ASSLPTGTGFYEQY,TRBV5-6,TRBD1
ASRTAQDRPYEQY,TRBV12-3/TRBV12-4,TRBD1
ASSSLPRREVRETQY,TRBV12-3/TRBV12-4,TRBD2
ASSTSGGTNTGELF,TRBV19,TRBD2
ASSYDGSSGNTIY,TRBV5-1,NA
ASRLDRGLGSPLH,TRBV5-1,TRBD1
ASSLDARTEAF,TRBV5-1,NA
ASSYPRTGTSGYEQY,TRBV6-2/TRBV6-3,TRBD2
ASSQDHSRPAF,TRBV3-1,NA
ASRGTGEDTGELF,TRBV6-5,TRBD1
SVESTDTQY,TRBV29-1,NA
ASSLRGAIYNEQF,TRBV5-1,NA
ASSGRQKTGEKLF,TRBV7-8,NA
ASSPGVLGAF,TRBV9,NA
ASSLGVASNQPQH,TRBV5-1,NA
ASSNPGLAGEDTQY,TRBV12-3/TRBV12-4,TRBD2
ASSERSYGYT,TRBV2,NA
ASSLSFSETQY,TRBV5-5,NA
ASSQGRGLNEQF,TRBV3-1,NA
ASSSRDFYGYT,TRBV7-9,NA
SVERGINPQF,TRBV29-1,NA
ASSLMAIRRNEQF,TRBV12-3/TRBV12-4,NA
ATQKISGANVLT,TRBV7-8,NA
ASSDPDSAYQETQY,TRBV2,NA
ASTTPDRGPHEQY,TRBV12-3/TRBV12-4,TRBD1
ASSQDSVSYYEQY,TRBV14,NA
ASSQASTSEGRETQY,TRBV4-2,NA
ASSPGLAAEDTQY,TRBV2,TRBD2
ASSRTSRGAGTDTQY,TRBV27,NA
ASSSRSLAGGPGQF,TRBV12-3/TRBV12-4,TRBD2
ASRRDREADTQY,TRBV4-2,NA
ASSLAGSSPLH,TRBV5-6,NA
ATQAGTSGGDTQY,TRBV6-6,TRBD2
ASSHPGLAGGPDRDTQY,TRBV4-1,TRBD2
ASTSRTVSSYEQY,TRBV2,NA
ASSFEGQLNQPQH,TRBV28,NA
ASSLVFSTGPSTDTQY,TRBV7-9,NA
ASSLPGLETNEQF,TRBV5-1,NA
ASSFYSGGNQETQY,TRBV12-3/TRBV12-4,TRBD2
SGTANTHTDTQY,TRBV20-1,NA
AWSRTGVGGYT,TRBV30,TRBD1
ASSQQGNPQETQY,TRBV11-3,NA
ASSPSGTGSEQY,TRBV18,TRBD1
ATSETGVSGYT,TRBV24-1,TRBD1
ASSEQGGTMDEQY,TRBV6-1,NA
ASSQDIGLDSNTGELF,TRBV4-1,TRBD2
ASSRAGTKYNEQF,TRBV11-1,TRBD2
ASSIGYGTGYQPQH,TRBV19,TRBD1
ASILSGANVLT,TRBV7-9,NA
ASSQEGQGRGGYT,TRBV4-1,NA
ASSLSRPRNNSPLH,TRBV11-2,NA